Below, 12 T cell receptor beta chains from the same sample are listed, as sequenced in a study of CD8 T cells in Susac syndrome. The authors reverse transcribed roughly 0.5 to 1 ug RNA with random hexamers. Using its own MiXCR run on the immunoSEQ multiplex PCR reads, TCRdb lists one record per CDR3 protein. Here the sample spans some 160,000 distinct CDR3 sequences, under 95% being singletons. Sequencing was carried out using CD4+ T cells from PBMCs. Receptors originate from a human donor in good health.

The V gene is TRBV2, the J gene TRBJ1-5, with D unresolved. V shed 1 base and J shed 7 bases, with 14 bases lying between them. CDR1 SNHLY and CDR2 FYNNEI come from the germline V gene. The length of the CDR3 is 15 residues. CDR3 protein: CASSEGSSRRQPQHF. The CDR3 DNA follows: TGTGCCAGCAGTGAAGGGAGTAGCCGAAGGCAGCCCCAGCATTTT.

This chain connects TRBV18 to TRBJ2-1, with TRBD2 identical over 13 bases. Germline V gives CDR1 KGHSH, CDR2 LQKENI. J gave up 2 bases and V 3 bases, and 13 bases lay outside the gene matches. This CDR3 has 20 amino acids. The CDR3 nucleotides read TGTGCCAGCTCACCCCTCTTACAAGGGACTAGCGGGACCCCCTACAATGAGCAGTTCTTC. This encodes CASSPLLQGTSGTPYNEQFF.

The chain links TRBV6-2 or TRBV6-3 to TRBJ2-5; TRBD2 aligns across 11 bases. Germline-derived CDR1 and CDR2 are MNHEY and SVGEGT. J was trimmed by 4 bases and V by 3 bases; bases with no gene match: 7. The CDR3 covers 16 residues. Here the CDR3 reads CASSYRRGLAAETQYF. CDR3 in DNA: TGTGCCAGCAGTTATAGGCGGGGACTAGCGGCAGAGACCCAGTACTTC.

This clonotype was recorded once. The V and J genes are TRBV20-1 and TRBJ1-4, with 7 bases fitting TRBD1. CDR1 is DFQATT, CDR2 SNEGSKA, per germline (reference sequence). J gave up 3 bases and V 4 bases, and 2 bases lay outside the gene matches. CDR3 length: 13 amino acids. This chain's CDR3 is CSAMTGPNEKLFF. The CDR3 region has the DNA TGCAGTGCTATGACAGGGCCTAATGAAAAACTGTTTTTT.

This chain links TRBV6-5 with TRBJ1-1, with D unresolved. The CDR3 is made up of 15 amino acids. CDR1 and CDR2 from the germline V gene are MNHEY and SVGAGI. V was clipped by 0 bases and J by 5 bases, with 13 bases between them. The DNA for the CDR3 is TGTGCCAGCAGTTACTCGGCGCAGGTTAAGACTGAAGCTTTCTTT. It translates to CASSYSAQVKTEAFF.

J is TRBJ2-1 and V is TRBV4-3, with D hard to call. V was clipped by 4 bases and J by 3 bases, with 16 bases between them. Germline V gene sequence: CDR1 LGHNA, CDR2 YSLEER. The CDR3 is 16 amino acids. CDR3 sequence (DNA): TGCGCCAGCAGCCCCTGGCCCCGTAGAGGCTACAATGAGCAGTTCTTC. Residues: CASSPWPRRGYNEQFF.

V usage is TRBV4-3 and J usage is TRBJ2-4, with 10 bases matching TRBD1. Germline CDR1 LGHNA, CDR2 YSLEER. This CDR3 is 15 amino acids long. With V trimmed by 2 bases and J by 6 bases, 4 bases remained unmatched. The CDR3 sequence is CASSQRQGAGNIQYF. The CDR3 DNA follows: TGCGCCAGCAGCCAAAGACAGGGGGCTGGAAACATTCAGTACTTC.

V is TRBV19 and J is TRBJ1-4; D possibly corresponds to TRBD1 (5 bases). CDR1 LNHDA and CDR2 SQIVND come from the germline V gene (reference sequence). CDR3 length: 13 residues. V was pared by 5 bases and J by 3 bases, with 7 bases between. CDR3 sequence: CASSGAANEKLFF. CDR3 DNA sequence: TGTGCCAGTAGTGGGGCAGCTAATGAAAAACTGTTTTTT.

This clonotype appeared once. The chain has TRBV20-1 and TRBJ2-1; no reliable D call. The CDR3 contains 12 residues. With 3 bases removed from V and 0 bases from J, the gap between germline ends came to 3 bases. CDR1 DFQATT and CDR2 SNEGSKA come from the germline V gene (reference sequence). Written as DNA, the CDR3 is TGCAGTGCTAGTTACTCCTACAATGAGCAGTTCTTC. It translates to CSASYSYNEQFF.

The chain employs TRBV18 and TRBJ1-5; D is unresolved. Trimming took 6 bases from V and 1 from J, leaving 10 bases between them. This CDR3 spans 14 amino acids. The V gene's germline CDR1 is KGHSH and CDR2 LQKENI. CDR3 sequence: CASSAGESNQPQHF. CDR3 coding DNA: TGTGCCAGCTCCGCCGGGGAGAGCAATCAGCCCCAGCATTTT. Combining the CDR3 with reference TRBV18 and TRBJ1-5 gives the whole variable domain NAGVMQNPRHLVRRRGQEARLRCSPMKGHSHVYWYRQLPEEGLKFMVYLQKENIIDESGMPKERFSAEFPKEGPSILRIQQVVRGDSAAYFCASSAGESNQPQHFGDGTRLSIL.

The rearrangement joins TRBV18 to TRBJ2-5; a weak D match, TRBD1 (5 bases). The CDR3 is made up of 17 amino acids. The ends were cut back, 1 base at V and 0 bases at J, with 15 bases in the middle. Looked up from germline, CDR1 is KGHSH and CDR2 is LQKENI. The CDR3 DNA is TGTGCCAGCTCACCACAACTGGGGCCTTCGTACCAAGAGACCCAGTACTTC. Translating gives CASSPQLGPSYQETQYF.

V usage is TRBV7-2 and J usage is TRBJ2-1, with TRBD2 identical over 13 bases. V dropped 3 bases and J dropped 4; count of bases not matched to a gene: 6. The CDR3 has 17 residues. Germline values: CDR1 SGHTA, CDR2 FQGNSA. CDR3 sequence reads: CASSFYRTSGGYNEQFF. The CDR3 DNA sequence: TGTGCCAGCAGCTTCTATCGGACTAGCGGGGGATACAATGAGCAGTTCTTC.